This T cell receptor beta chain is drawn from a study of regulatory T cells in long-lasting Graves disease. Turning to the study itself: Graves' patients who were just diagnosed had used antithyroid drugs for under 3 months.

The CDR3 loop spans 13 amino acids. V lost 4 bases to trimming and J lost 4 bases, with 10 bases between them. Arm-PCR of CDR3 regions and iRepertoire HTBI primers were the basis on which TCR beta libraries were built. TCRdb independently ran MiXCR on the multiplex PCR reads; one entry per CDR3 protein. The data show fewer than 350,000 distinct CDR3 sequences, about 18% seen once. The sample holds many counts of this clonotype. Time point denoted: newly diagnosed GD, antithyroid drugs for less than 3 months. PBMC-extracted RNA yielded the TCR library. The TCR comes from a female donor with Graves disease. Sequencing was performed on peripheral blood mononuclear cells (PBMCs), taken at new diagnosis, from a patient treated with antithyroid drugs. V is TRBV12-3 or TRBV12-4 and J is TRBJ1-2; no firm D call. The CDR3 here is CASSSGLIYGYTF. CDR3 nucleotide sequence: TGTGCCAGCAGTTCTGGGCTTATCTATGGCTACACCTTC.